Below are 8 T cell receptor beta chains sequenced from a single sample in a study of shared clonotypes between healthy human individuals. Sequenced by immunoSEQ multiplex PCR; TCRdb stores in-frame clones only, minus some. The sample yields some 2,500,000 clones, about 90% seen once. Material for sequencing was naive CD4+ T cells from PBMCs. Sample subset: CD45RA+ positively selected. These receptors were taken from a man aged 18 to 30 in good health. Some clones in this sample may be carry-over from other donors' samples.

The chain has TRBV5-1 and TRBJ2-1; 11 bases map to TRBD2. The length of the CDR3 is 16 residues. Germline V CDR1 and CDR2: SGHRS, YFSETQ. J was trimmed by 7 bases and V by 4 bases; bases with no gene match: 10. CDR3 nucleotides: TGCGCCAGCAGCGAACTACTAGCGGGAGTGAGTAATGAGCAGTTCTTC. This sequence encodes CASSELLAGVSNEQFF.

The chain is built from TRBV28 and TRBJ2-2; 10 bases are shared with TRBD1. Germline V CDR1 and CDR2: MDHEN, SYDVKM. J lost 8 bases, V lost 4 bases, and 7 bases had no gene match. This CDR3 contains 15 residues. The CDR3: CASSSRQGATGELFF. CDR3 bases: TGTGCCAGCAGTTCTCGACAGGGGGCTACAGGGGAGCTGTTTTTT.

J is TRBJ2-7 and V is TRBV14, with D unclear. V was pared by 6 bases and J by 1 base, with 16 bases between. Germline V lookup: CDR1 SGHDN, CDR2 FVKESK. The CDR3 is made up of 15 amino acids. CDR3 DNA sequence: TGTGCCAGCAGTCCGAAGATCTCCACTTCCTACGAGCAGTACTTC. It codes for CASSPKISTSYEQYF. Drawing the rest from reference TRBV14 and TRBJ2-7, the complete variable domain is EAGVTQFPSHSVIEKGQTVTLRCDPISGHDNLYWYRRVMGKEIKFLLHFVKESKQDESGMPNNRFLAERTGGTYSTLKVQPAELEDSGVYFCASSPKISTSYEQYFGPGTRLTVT.

The rearrangement links TRBV15 to TRBJ2-6; possible D gene TRBD2, 5 bases. Trimming left V 0 bases short and J 3 bases short, with 9 bases between. Germline-derived CDR1 and CDR2 are LNHNV and YYDKDF (reference sequence). The CDR3 sequence is 16 residues long. CDR3: CATSRDRRIGANVLTF. For the CDR3, the DNA is TGTGCCACCAGCAGAGATAGGAGGATTGGGGCCAACGTCCTGACTTTC.

The genes are TRBV18 and TRBJ1-2; 7 bases are shared with TRBD1. Germline CDR1 reads KGHSH; CDR2 reads LQKENI. V lost 5 bases and J lost 8; bases outside the gene matches: 11. CDR3 length: 14 amino acids. The chain's CDR3 is CASSETGREGGYTF. Here the CDR3 DNA reads TGTGCCAGCTCAGAGACAGGGCGTGAAGGCGGCTACACCTTC.

The chain employs TRBV19 and TRBJ1-3; D call uncertain. The V end was cut by 7 bases, the J end by 0 bases, with 16 bases between. CDR1 and CDR2 from the germline V gene are LNHDA and SQIVND (reference sequence). This CDR3 is built from 16 residues. CDR3 nucleotide sequence: TGTGCCAGTAATGTTGGCAGCGCGCGCTCTGGAAACACCATATATTTT. This encodes CASNVGSARSGNTIYF.

This clone was recorded a few times. The V and J genes are TRBV2 and TRBJ1-1; no reliable D call. The CDR3 is made up of 13 amino acids. The germline V gene encodes CDR1 SNHLY and CDR2 FYNNEI. V was pared by 4 bases and J by 0 bases, with 6 bases between. DNA for the CDR3: TGTGCCAGCAGTGGAGCCATGAACACTGAAGCTTTCTTT. It specifies CASSGAMNTEAFF.

The chain is built from TRBV18 and TRBJ2-5; TRBD1 matches 7 bases. V lost 6 bases to trimming and J lost 4 bases; unmatched junction nucleotides: 11. CDR3 length: 15 amino acids. Germline assignment: CDR1 KGHSH and CDR2 LQKENI. The DNA of the CDR3 is TGTGCCAGCTCTCGTTACAGGGGCCGAGGAGAGACCCAGTACTTC. It yields the protein CASSRYRGRGETQYF.